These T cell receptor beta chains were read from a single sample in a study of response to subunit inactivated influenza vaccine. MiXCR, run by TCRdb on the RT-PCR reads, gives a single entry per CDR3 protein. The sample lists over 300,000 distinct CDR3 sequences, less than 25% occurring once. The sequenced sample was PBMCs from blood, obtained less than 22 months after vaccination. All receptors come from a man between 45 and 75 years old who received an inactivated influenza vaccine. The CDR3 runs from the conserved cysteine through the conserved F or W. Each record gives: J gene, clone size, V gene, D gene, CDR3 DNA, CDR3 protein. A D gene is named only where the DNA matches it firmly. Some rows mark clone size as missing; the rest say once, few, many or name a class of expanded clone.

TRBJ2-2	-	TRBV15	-	TGTGCCACCAGCAGGAGAGGTGGAGGCACCGGGGAGCTGTTTTTT	CATSRRGGGTGELFF
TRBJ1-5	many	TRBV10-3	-	TGTGCCATCAGTGAGTCCCGCGGGGTAGGAAATCAGCCCCAGCATTTT	CAISESRGVGNQPQHF
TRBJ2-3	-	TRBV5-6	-	TGTGCCAGCAGCTGGGAGACAGGTTCGCGGGCAGATACGCAGTATTTT	CASSWETGSRADTQYF
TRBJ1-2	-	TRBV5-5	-	TGTGCCAGCAGCTTGAATAGAGGAACCTTTGATGGCTACACCTTC	CASSLNRGTFDGYTF
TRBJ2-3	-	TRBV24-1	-	TGTGCCACCAGTCTTGGTGGCACAGATACGCAGTATTTT	CATSLGGTDTQYF
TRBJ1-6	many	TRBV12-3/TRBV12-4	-	TGTGCCAGCAGAGGGAGCTCCTATAATTCACCCCTCCACTTT	CASRGSSYNSPLHF
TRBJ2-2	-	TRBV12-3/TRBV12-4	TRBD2	TGTGCCAGCAGTTTACTAGCGGGGGGGCCCCACACCGGGGAGCTGTTTTTT	CASSLLAGGPHTGELFF
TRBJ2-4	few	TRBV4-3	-	TGCGCCAGCAGCCAAGATGATCAGGTCCACTTGGCCAAAAACATTCAGTACTTC	CASSQDDQVHLAKNIQYF
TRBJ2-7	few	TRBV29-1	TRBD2	TGCAGCGTTTTCGAGCGGGAGAGCTACGAGCAGTACTTC	CSVFERESYEQYF
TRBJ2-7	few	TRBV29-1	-	TGCAGCGTTGGGGGGGAGCGGTCCCCCTACGAGCAGTACTTC	CSVGGERSPYEQYF
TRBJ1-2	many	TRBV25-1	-	TGTGCCAGCAGTGCACCTGGACATTTTTATGGCTACACCTTC	CASSAPGHFYGYTF
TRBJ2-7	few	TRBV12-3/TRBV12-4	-	TGTGCCAGCAGTCATGACTACAGCTCCTACGAGCAGTACTTC	CASSHDYSSYEQYF
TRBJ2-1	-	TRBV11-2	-	TGTGCCAGCAGCAACTCATCGGGACCCTACAATGAGCAGTTCTTC	CASSNSSGPYNEQFF
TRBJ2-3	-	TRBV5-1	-	TGCGCCAGCAGCCAGACAGGGAGGGCAGATACGCAGTATTTT	CASSQTGRADTQYF
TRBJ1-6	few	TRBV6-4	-	TGTGCCAGCAGCTCTCCCCCAAGGGGGGGTTCGCCCAATTCACCCCTCCACTTT	CASSSPPRGGSPNSPLHF
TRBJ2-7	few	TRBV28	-	TGTGCCAGCAGTTTAAGGAATCCAGTGCCTATCGAGCAGTACTTC	CASSLRNPVPIEQYF
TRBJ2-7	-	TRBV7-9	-	TGTGCCAGCAACCTTTTTACTGGCCACGAGCAGTACTTC	CASNLFTGHEQYF
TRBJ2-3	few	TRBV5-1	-	TGCGCCAGCAGCTTGGAAGGCCCTCTCATAAATACGCAGTATTTT	CASSLEGPLINTQYF
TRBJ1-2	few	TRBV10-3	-	TGTGCCATCAGTGAGTCCCGTTCGATGGCTAACTATGGCTACACCTTC	CAISESRSMANYGYTF
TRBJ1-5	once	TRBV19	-	TGTGCCAGTAGTGCTCGTGGGGATCAGCCCCAGCATTTT	CASSARGDQPQHF